Below are 15 T cell receptor beta chains sequenced from a single sample in a study of vaccination and CD4 T cells after COVID-19. This sample's treatment: approximately nine-day PBMC culture with coronavirus spike peptide pools or control peptides (ViraFEST assay). Researchers used the Oncomine TCR Beta short-read assay to sequence DNA from cultured CD4+ T cells. One entry per CDR3 protein, called by TCRdb with MiXCR from the PCR reads. The sample has roughly 4,200 distinct CDR3 sequences, 20% to 25% seen once. These receptors have no identified antigens. Material for sequencing was CD4+ T cells from blood, cultured in vitro. All receptors derive from a human donor who had recovered from COVID-19.

This clonotype has more than one count but fewer than ten. The V gene is TRBV6-1, the J gene TRBJ1-4; 11 nucleotides match TRBD1. Per germline, CDR1 MNHNS and CDR2 SASEGT. This CDR3 spans 16 amino acids. With 2 bases clipped from V and 7 bases from J, the junction kept 6 bases outside the gene matches. The CDR3 bases are TGTGCCAGCAGTGAACGACCGGGACAGGGGGGTGAAAAACTGTTTTTT. As protein: CASSERPGQGGEKLFF.

This chain joins TRBV20-1 and TRBJ2-2; possibly TRBD2 for D (6 bases). Germline CDR1 DFQATT, CDR2 SNEGSKA (reference sequence). V was shortened by 2 bases and J by 1 base, with 17 bases between the two germline ends. This CDR3 contains 17 residues. The CDR3 region has the DNA TGCAGTGCTAGACGTGAGGTTGGGACTCAGAACACCGGGGAGCTGTTTTTT. Protein: CSARREVGTQNTGELFF.

Within the sample, this clonotype is medium-sized. The rearrangement joins TRBV7-8 to TRBJ2-1; D remains ambiguous. This CDR3 is built from 13 residues. Germline CDR1 is SGHVS and CDR2 is FQNEAQ. The germline V and J ends were trimmed by 5 bases and 9 bases, with 14 bases remaining between them. As DNA, the CDR3 is TGTGCCAGCAGCCTCCCTTTTCTCTCTGAGCAGTTCTTC. This translates into CASSLPFLSEQFF. The entire variable domain, with the rest obtained from reference TRBV7-8 and TRBJ2-1, is as follows: GAGVSQSPRYKVAKRGQDVALRCDPISGHVSLFWYQQALGQGPEFLTYFQNEAQLDKSGLPSDRFFAERPEGSVSTLKIQRTQQEDSAVYLCASSLPFLSEQFFGPGTRLTVL.

The V and J genes are TRBV7-9 and TRBJ2-1; D remains unclear. V was pared by 2 bases and J by 7 bases, with 12 bases between. In germline, CDR1 is SEHNR, CDR2 FQNEAQ (reference sequence). CDR3 length equals 14 residues. CDR3 sequence reads: CASSLSFERNEQFF. CDR3 nucleotides: TGTGCCAGCAGCTTATCTTTCGAGCGTAATGAGCAGTTCTTC.

The gene calls are TRBV12-3 or TRBV12-4 and TRBJ1-1; the D is unclear. The CDR3 contains 13 residues. V dropped 8 bases and J dropped 0 bases, with 10 bases sitting between them. Here the CDR3 reads CASQRLLNTEAFF. CDR3 DNA: TGTGCCAGCCAGAGACTCCTGAACACTGAAGCTTTCTTT.

The chain couples TRBV7-9 to TRBJ1-4, with D possibly being TRBD1 (6 bases). The CDR3 consists of 15 residues. Trimming cost V 1 base and J 8 bases, with 14 bases left between them. Germline assignment: CDR1 SEHNR and CDR2 FQNEAQ (reference sequence). DNA of the CDR3: TGTGCCAGCAGCTTAGACAGGGCACCCCGCGAAAAACTGTTTTTT. The encoded protein is CASSLDRAPREKLFF.

The chain recombines TRBV14 with TRBJ1-1; D is uncertain. The CDR3 is 16 amino acids. V was trimmed by 1 base and J by 0 bases, leaving 12 bases between them. CDR1 is SGHDN and CDR2 is FVKESK in the germline V gene. The CDR3 reads CASSQARGGMNTEAFF. In DNA form, the CDR3 reads TGTGCCAGCAGCCAAGCCCGAGGTGGGATGAACACTGAAGCTTTCTTT.

This clonotype was detected a few times. This sequence joins TRBV7-9 and TRBJ1-5, with 7 bases fitting TRBD1. This CDR3 has 13 residues. V was pared by 5 bases and J by 6 bases, with 4 bases of the junction left unmatched. The V gene's germline CDR1 is SEHNR and CDR2 FQNEAQ (reference sequence). CDR3 sequence reads: CASSEGAGQPQHF. The CDR3 DNA sequence: TGTGCCAGCAGCGAGGGGGCGGGTCAGCCCCAGCATTTT.

Here the CDR3 reads CASSSHTTASGGGYTF. The CDR3 DNA reads TGTGCCAGCAGCTCCCACACAACGGCATCGGGGGGTGGCTACACCTTC. This chain uses TRBV7-9 with TRBJ1-2; maybe TRBD1 (5 bases). Germline V gives CDR1 SEHNR, CDR2 FQNEAQ (reference sequence). V lost 4 bases and J lost 7, with 22 bases in between. This CDR3 is 16 amino acids long.

The chain recombines TRBV19 with TRBJ2-1, with 8 bases lining up with TRBD2. The V gene's germline CDR1 is LNHDA and CDR2 SQIVND (reference sequence). V lost 4 bases to trimming and J lost 0 bases; unmatched junction nucleotides: 5. The CDR3 is 16 amino acids. DNA for the CDR3: TGTGCCAGTAGTAGTATTCGGGGGGGCTCCTACAATGAGCAGTTCTTC. Residues: CASSSIRGGSYNEQFF.

By sample share, this clonotype is large (0.1 to 1%). DNA of the CDR3: TGTGCCAGCAAGGTGGTGGAGACCCAGTACTTC. Amino acids: CASKVVETQYF. The chain recombines TRBV2 with TRBJ2-5; D is undetermined. This CDR3 comprises 11 residues. Germline CDR1 SNHLY, CDR2 FYNNEI. Deletions cut 7 bases from V and 5 bases from J, with 8 bases between.

The chain is built from TRBV12-3 or TRBV12-4 and TRBJ2-3, with D tentatively TRBD2 (5 bases). The V and J ends lost 7 bases and 2 bases respectively, with 13 bases between them. CDR3 size: 14 residues. CDR3 region: CASTIGLSTDTQYF. In nucleotides, the CDR3 is TGTGCCAGCACTATCGGACTCTCCACAGATACGCAGTATTTT.

The chain recombines TRBV10-3 with TRBJ1-1; TRBD1 is a possible D gene (6 bases). This CDR3 has 11 amino acids. V lost 4 bases, J lost 11 bases, and 11 bases lay in between. Germline V gene data show CDR1 as ENHRY and CDR2 as SYGVKD. CDR3 in amino acids: CAISGGAGAFF. CDR3 coding DNA: TGTGCCATCAGTGGGGGGGCTGGGGCTTTCTTT.

V gene TRBV5-6 combines with J gene TRBJ1-1; D is uncertain. Germline CDR1 reads SGHDT; CDR2 reads YYEEEE. CDR3 length: 13 amino acids. V was trimmed by 5 bases and J by 3 bases, leaving 11 bases between them. As DNA, the CDR3 is TGTGCCAGCAGTCCCGACATCTACACTGAAGCTTTCTTT. This codes for CASSPDIYTEAFF.

The J gene is TRBJ1-3, the V gene TRBV7-9; D unresolved. V was trimmed by 3 bases and J by 4 bases, leaving 16 bases between them. Germline loops: CDR1 SEHNR, CDR2 FQNEAQ (reference sequence). This CDR3 spans 16 amino acids. The CDR3 DNA reads as TGTGCCAGCAGCTTTGACGTAGGGCCATCCGGAAACACCATATATTTT. It codes for CASSFDVGPSGNTIYF.